The subject of this entry is one T cell receptor (beta chain). Participants were aged about 18 to 90 years, lived in roughly 23 US areas, and enrolled virtually. Participants' own reports of clinical history determined their cohort assignment. The data belong to a study of blood T cell repertoires in COVID-19. Study-wide background: PBMCs, B-cell-depleted T cells, or T cells were the source of the cDNA or gDNA that made up the material.

Source study methods: Amplifying reference gene primers gave estimates of nucleated cell counts. Libraries were prepared by immunoSEQ multiplex PCR; TCRdb keeps only in-frame clonotypes and omits some of them. That table furnishes V, J and clone size, whereas the DNA furnished D and trimming. Here the sample spans roughly 400,000 clones, approximately 90% being singletons. The V and J ends lost 4 bases and 11 bases, in that order; junction bases with no gene match: 4. The CDR3 is 12 residues long. Germline V gives CDR1 MNHNS, CDR2 SASEGT. The chain links TRBV6-1 to TRBJ2-3; 9 nucleotides align to TRBD2. The sequenced sample was PBMCs or T cells enriched from blood (not recorded which). The source is a woman aged 40-49 years who had been exposed to COVID-19. The DNA of the CDR3 is TGTGCCAGCAGTGTAGCGGGAGTAAGGCAGTATTTT. Translating gives CASSVAGVRQYF.